The sequence of this T cell receptor beta chain was determined in a study of regulatory T cells in long-lasting Graves disease. CDR1 is LNHDA and CDR2 is SQIVND in the germline V gene (reference sequence). J lost 8 bases, V lost 5 bases, and 7 bases had no gene match. This CDR3 comprises 14 residues. Study-wide findings and caveats: The study found lower TCR diversity in persistent Graves' patients than in newly diagnosed ones.

Time point defined: newly diagnosed GD, antithyroid drugs for less than 3 months. Researchers made the TCR library from RNA that was extracted from PBMCs. This clonotype has a count of ten or more. Its matching antigen is unknown. Arm-PCR of CDR3 regions and iRepertoire HTBI primers were used to build TCR beta libraries. TCRdb analysed the multiplex PCR reads with MiXCR anew, one entry per CDR3 protein. The data hold around 450,000 distinct CDR3 sequences, with 15% observed a single time. These data were likewise used in another study, on T cells in Graves' hyperthyroidism and ophthalmopathy.

The TCR comes from a woman aged 40 to 50 with Graves disease. The J gene is TRBJ2-1, the V gene TRBV19; 9 nucleotides align to TRBD2. The material was peripheral blood mononuclear cells (PBMCs), obtained at new diagnosis, from a patient treated with antithyroid drugs. The CDR3 here is CASSDLAGIYEQFF. CDR3 coding DNA: TGTGCCAGTAGTGACCTAGCGGGAATCTATGAGCAGTTCTTC.